The 3 T cell receptor beta chains given below trace back to one sample, sequenced in a study of cytomegalovirus exposure and HLA in healthy donors. The PCR made use of 60 Vbeta and 13 Jbeta primers. Clones were sequenced by immunoSEQ multiplex PCR, and TCRdb holds only the in-frame ones, with some missing. This table holds over 200,000 clones, about 80% found once. The sequencing input was PBMCs. The receptors derive from a middle-aged man in good health and CMV-seropositive.

The chain couples TRBV14 to TRBJ2-1, with 12 bases that match TRBD2. V dropped 1 base and J dropped 3; count of bases not matched to a gene: 4. This CDR3 has 17 residues. CDR1 is SGHDN and CDR2 is FVKESK in the germline V gene. The CDR3 loop reads CASSQATLAGGYNEQFF. The CDR3 DNA sequence: TGTGCCAGCAGCCAAGCGACACTAGCGGGGGGCTACAATGAGCAGTTCTTC.

The rearrangement links TRBV15 to TRBJ2-3; TRBD1 aligns across 9 bases. Germline CDR1 is LNHNV and CDR2 is YYDKDF (reference sequence). Unmatched junction bases numbered 2, after V lost 0 bases and J lost 4 bases. The CDR3 spans 15 residues. The CDR3 DNA reads as TGTGCCACCAGCAGAGATGGACAGGGGCCAGATACGCAGTATTTT. Translated, it gives CATSRDGQGPDTQYF. The full variable domain, its missing parts supplied by reference TRBV15 and TRBJ2-3, is DAMVIQNPRYQVTQFGKPVTLSCSQTLNHNVMYWYQQKSSQAPKLLFHYYDKDFNNEADTPDNFQSRRPNTSFCFLDIRSPGLGDTAMYLCATSRDGQGPDTQYFGPGTRLTVL.

The rearrangement uses TRBV10-2 and TRBJ2-1; 9 bases are shared with TRBD2. CDR1 and CDR2 from the germline V gene are WSHSY and SAAADI. The CDR3 length is 16 residues. Losses at the gene ends were 3 bases for V and 6 bases for J; bases not matched to a gene: 9. As DNA, the CDR3 is TGCGCCAGCAGTGACCCCGAGCGGGAGGCCCCCAATGAGCAGTTCTTC. Amino acids: CASSDPEREAPNEQFF.